This T cell receptor (beta chain) was recorded in a study of OX40 agonist ivuxolimab in advanced cancers. The CDR3 sequence is 15 residues long. Unmatched junction bases numbered 5, after V lost 3 bases and J lost 5 bases. Germline CDR1 reads SGHAT; CDR2 reads FQNNGV. Data came from immunoSEQ multiplex PCR; TCRdb stores just in-frame clones and leaves some out. This sample has tens of thousands of clones; around 92% occur once, and the top ten carry around 20%. The chain uses TRBV11-2 and TRBJ2-7; 12 bases are a match to TRBD2. This specimen was CD4+ or CD8+ T cells sorted from blood, taken in a trial of the OX40 agonist ivuxolimab. This receptor was identified in an adult with an advanced solid tumor such as melanoma, head and neck, liver or kidney cancer. The CDR3, as DNA: TGTGCCAGCAGCTTGCTAGCGGGAGGGCCACACGAGCAGTACTTC. It specifies CASSLLAGGPHEQYF.